The 26 T cell receptor beta chains in this list originate from one sample, sequenced in a study of regulatory T cells in long-lasting Graves disease. To make TCR beta libraries, researchers used iRepertoire HTBI primers and Arm-PCR of CDR3 regions. TCRdb redid the calling of the multiplex PCR reads with MiXCR, one entry per CDR3 protein. The sample has hundreds of thousands of distinct CDR3 sequences; around 20% are singletons. Time point here: persistent/refractory GD, antithyroid drugs over 5 years with positive TRAb. After RNA was extracted from PBMCs, the TCR library was made from it. Specimen: peripheral blood mononuclear cells (PBMCs), collected when the disease was refractory, from a patient treated with antithyroid drugs. These receptors all stem from a female donor with Graves disease.

The chain carries TRBV20-1 and TRBJ2-2, with 8 positions matching TRBD2. V dropped 3 bases and J dropped 3; count of bases not matched to a gene: 3. Germline lookup yields CDR1 DFQATT and CDR2 SNEGSKA (reference sequence). The CDR3 consists of 14 residues. The CDR3 is CSARSGRDTGELFF. The CDR3 region has the DNA TGCAGTGCTAGGTCCGGGAGGGACACCGGGGAGCTGTTTTTT.

This clonotype showed up many times. The CDR3 bases are TGCAGTGCGGCGAGTGCAGGGACGTTCTCCTACGAGCAGTACTTC. As protein: CSAASAGTFSYEQYF. This sequence joins TRBV20-1 and TRBJ2-7; D possibly matches TRBD1 or TRBD2 (5 bases each). The CDR3 runs to 15 residues. Trimming took off 6 bases at V and 0 bases at J, with 18 bases between the two ends. Germline CDR1 DFQATT, CDR2 SNEGSKA (reference sequence).

This clonotype was seen repeatedly, ten times or more. The V gene is TRBV4-2, the J gene TRBJ1-5; D is uncertain. V lost 4 bases and J lost 8, with 12 bases in between. The CDR3 extends over 13 amino acids. In germline, CDR1 is LGHNA, CDR2 YNFKEQ. CDR3 in DNA: TGTGCCAGCAGCCTTTATGGCGGGGAGCCCCAGCATTTT. Amino acid sequence: CASSLYGGEPQHF.

This clonotype was picked up a small number of times. The J gene is TRBJ2-4, the V gene TRBV7-9, with TRBD1 as a possible D gene (6 bases). The germline CDR1 and CDR2 sequences are SEHNR and FQNEAQ (reference sequence). The CDR3 runs to 13 residues. V lost 6 bases, J lost 15 bases, and 21 bases lay in between. The CDR3 DNA reads as TGTGCCAGCAGACAGGGATCCCAGATGGCGATGTACTTC. This gives the protein CASRQGSQMAMYF.

This clonotype was counted between two and nine times. The chain employs TRBV7-8 and TRBJ2-2; D is unclear. Germline V gene data show CDR1 as SGHVS and CDR2 as FQNEAQ. Trimming cost V 8 bases and J 4 bases, with 8 bases left between them. CDR3 length equals 12 residues. In DNA, the CDR3 is TGTGCCAGCGGTGAAGTCACCGGGGAGCTGTTTTTT. It is translated as CASGEVTGELFF.

This clonotype was seen at least ten times. The V gene is TRBV2, the J gene TRBJ1-2; D might be TRBD1 (5 bases). The V gene's germline CDR1 is SNHLY and CDR2 FYNNEI. The V gene lost 6 bases and the J gene lost 8 bases, with 16 bases spanning the gap. The CDR3 totals 13 residues. The CDR3 region is CASRPLGGVGYTF. CDR3 nucleotides: TGTGCCAGCAGACCCCTGGGGGGGGTGGGCTACACCTTC.

In this sample, this clonotype turned up a few times. This rearrangement joins TRBV27 to TRBJ1-5, with D tentatively TRBD1 (6 bases). V lost 0 bases and J 3 bases, leaving 15 bases between the germline ends. The CDR3 is 17 residues long. Germline loops: CDR1 MNHEY, CDR2 SMNVEV (reference sequence). For the CDR3, the DNA is TGTGCCAGCAGTTTATCGATGACAGGAACCTTCAATCAGCCCCAGCATTTT. Protein product: CASSLSMTGTFNQPQHF.

This clonotype was observed at least ten times. The J gene is TRBJ1-6, the V gene TRBV11-2, with D hard to call. Germline assignment: CDR1 SGHAT and CDR2 FQNNGV. The CDR3 extends over 12 amino acids. Deletions cut 5 bases from V and 7 bases from J, with 6 bases between. This CDR3 reads CASSTINSPLHF. The CDR3, as DNA: TGTGCCAGCAGCACAATCAATTCACCCCTCCACTTT. Filled out from reference TRBV11-2 and TRBJ1-6, the complete variable domain reads EAGVAQSPRYKIIEKRQSVAFWCNPISGHATLYWYQQILGQGPKLLIQFQNNGVVDDSQLPKDRFSAERLKGVDSTLKIQPAKLEDSAVYLCASSTINSPLHFGNGTRLTVT.

This clonotype was seen at least ten times. This rearrangement joins TRBV2 to TRBJ2-7; D may be TRBD2 (5 bases). Trimming removed 4 bases from V and 3 bases from J, with 16 bases in between. Germline V gene sequence: CDR1 SNHLY, CDR2 FYNNEI. The CDR3 extends over 15 amino acids. The CDR3 coding sequence is TGTGCCAGCAGTGTGTCTCGCGCGAGCGGCTACGAGCAGTACTTC. Protein product: CASSVSRASGYEQYF.

This clonotype occurred many times. This chain uses TRBV24-1 with TRBJ1-5; the match to TRBD1 covers 8 bases. With V trimmed by 11 bases and J by 6 bases, 11 bases remained unmatched. The CDR3 runs to 14 residues. Germline assignment: CDR1 KGHDR and CDR2 SFDVKD. Here the CDR3 DNA reads TGTGCCATCGAGGGCAGGGGGCTAAGTCAGCCCCAGCATTTT. It is translated as CAIEGRGLSQPQHF.

The chain recombines TRBV3-1 with TRBJ1-1; 7 nucleotides match TRBD1. Germline V gives CDR1 LGHDT, CDR2 YNNKEL (reference sequence). The CDR3 totals 16 residues. V lost 4 bases and J lost 0; bases outside the gene matches: 8. CDR3 amino acids: CASSPRTGRMNTEAFF. The CDR3 coding sequence is TGTGCCAGCAGCCCGAGGACAGGTCGCATGAACACTGAAGCTTTCTTT. Full variable domain (remainder filled in from reference TRBV3-1 and TRBJ1-1): DTAVSQTPKYLVTQMGNDKSIKCEQNLGHDTMYWYKQDSKKFLKIMFSYNNKELIINETVPNRFSPKSPDKAHLNLHINSLELGDSAVYFCASSPRTGRMNTEAFFGQGTRLTVV.

The chain is built from TRBV7-9 and TRBJ2-2, with 9 nucleotides matching TRBD1. The CDR3 sequence is 15 residues long. Trimming cost V 4 bases and J 8 bases; bases outside gene matches: 8. Germline CDR1 and CDR2: SEHNR and FQNEAQ (reference sequence). CDR3: CASSSGQGHVGELFF. The CDR3 coding sequence is TGTGCCAGCAGCTCGGGACAGGGTCACGTAGGGGAGCTGTTTTTT.

This clonotype occurred many times. The V gene is TRBV6-1, the J gene TRBJ2-7, with 12 bases matching TRBD2. There are 15 residues in the CDR3. CDR1 is MNHNS and CDR2 is SASEGT in the germline V gene. The V segment lost 7 bases and the J segment 0 bases; nucleotides outside the gene matches: 4. The CDR3 sequence: CASTSTSGSSYEQYF. Written as DNA, the CDR3 is TGTGCCAGCACCTCGACTAGCGGGAGCTCCTACGAGCAGTACTTC.

In this sample, this clonotype turned up a few times. The rearrangement joins TRBV6-2 or TRBV6-3 to TRBJ2-2, with TRBD1 matching 10 bases. The CDR3 has 14 residues. V lost 8 bases and J lost 3; bases outside the gene matches: 3. Germline V CDR1 and CDR2: MNHEY, SVGEGT. The CDR3 is CASQDRGHTGELFF. For the CDR3, the DNA is TGTGCCAGCCAAGACAGGGGGCACACCGGGGAGCTGTTTTTT.

The table lists this clonotype with many counts. This sequence joins TRBV12-3 or TRBV12-4 and TRBJ1-2, with D possibly TRBD1 on 5 matching bases. The CDR3 totals 14 residues. Trimming removed 7 bases from V and 5 bases from J, with 17 bases in between. The CDR3 protein is CASKLGQGGYGYTF. The CDR3 DNA reads TGTGCCAGCAAGCTCGGGCAGGGAGGGTATGGCTACACCTTC.

This clonotype was seen at least ten times. This chain links TRBV10-3 with TRBJ1-1, with D uncertain. CDR1 and CDR2 (germline): ENHRY, SYGVKD. This CDR3 is 12 amino acids long. Trimming removed 3 bases from V and 1 base from J, with 3 bases in between. The CDR3 here is CAISDPNTEAFF. The DNA for the CDR3 is TGTGCCATCAGTGATCCGAACACTGAAGCTTTCTTT.

This chain uses TRBV6-2 or TRBV6-3 with TRBJ1-5; D is undetermined. V lost 2 bases, J lost 1 base, and 15 bases lay in between. CDR3 length: 17 amino acids. The germline V gene encodes CDR1 MNHEY and CDR2 SVGEGT. The CDR3 DNA is TGTGCCAGCAGTTACGAGGGAGGGCGACTCAGCAATCAGCCCCAGCATTTT. As protein: CASSYEGGRLSNQPQHF.

On this clonotype itself: The junction and the germline gene differ at one end; a read error may be behind it. This chain uses TRBV6-2 or TRBV6-3 with TRBJ2-7, with D possibly matching TRBD1 (6 bases). This CDR3 has 14 residues. Germline CDR1 and CDR2: MNHEY and SVGEGT. The CDR3 spells CASRPTRGAYEQHF. CDR3 DNA sequence: TGTGCCAGCAGGCCAACCAGGGGAGCATACGAGCAGCACTTC.

V is TRBV9 and J is TRBJ2-5; a possible D gene is TRBD1 (6 bases). This CDR3 spans 14 amino acids. V lost 4 bases, J lost 5 bases, and 15 bases lay in between. Germline V lookup: CDR1 SGDLS, CDR2 YYNGEE. CDR3 sequence (DNA): TGTGCCAGCAGCCCACCCCCGAGGGGGGAGACCCAGTACTTC. It is translated as CASSPPPRGETQYF. Using reference TRBV9 and TRBJ2-5 for the parts outside the CDR3, the full variable domain is DSGVTQTPKHLITATGQRVTLRCSPRSGDLSVYWYQQSLDQGLQFLIQYYNGEERAKGNILERFSAQQFPDLHSELNLSSLELGDSALYFCASSPPPRGETQYFGPGTRLLVL.

This clonotype was picked up many times. This chain joins TRBV9 and TRBJ2-5; tentative D call: TRBD2 (6 bases). CDR3 length: 15 residues. Between the trimmed V and J ends, which lost 0 bases and 0 bases, there was a span of 9 bases. Germline loops: CDR1 SGDLS, CDR2 YYNGEE. DNA of the CDR3: TGTGCCAGCAGCGTAGCTGGAGGGTACCAAGAGACCCAGTACTTC. It translates to CASSVAGGYQETQYF.

V is TRBV29-1 and J is TRBJ2-7, with D hard to call. Germline V gives CDR1 SQVTM, CDR2 ANQGSEA. Trimming shortened V by 4 bases and J by 0 bases, and 16 bases separated the two germline ends. CDR3 length: 15 amino acids. CDR3 sequence: CSVVTGRGNSYEQYF. The CDR3 bases are TGCAGCGTTGTCACGGGCCGAGGTAACTCCTACGAGCAGTACTTC.

The J gene is TRBJ1-1, the V gene TRBV18; weak D call: TRBD1 (5 bases). Trimming took 0 bases from V and 1 from J, leaving 12 bases between them. CDR1 is KGHSH and CDR2 is LQKENI in the germline V gene. The CDR3 is made up of 16 amino acids. The CDR3 DNA reads TGTGCCAGCTCACCACCGAGGCGGCAGGGGAACACTGAAGCTTTCTTT. Protein product: CASSPPRRQGNTEAFF.

Worth noting for this clonotype: One end of the junction is discordant with germline, which a read error may explain. The chain has TRBV3-1 and TRBJ2-7; D is ambiguous. The CDR3 is 15 amino acids. The V gene's germline CDR1 is LGHDT and CDR2 YNNKEL (reference sequence). The CDR3 DNA follows: TGTGTCAGCAGCCAAGTCATGTCGGCGGCGACTGAGCAGTACTTC. Its protein product is CVSSQVMSAATEQYF.

The chain recombines TRBV2 with TRBJ2-3; D not resolved. CDR3 size: 12 residues. V lost 6 bases to trimming and J lost 4 bases, with 8 bases between them. In germline, CDR1 is SNHLY, CDR2 FYNNEI. The CDR3 reads CASRSFSDTQYF. CDR3 sequence (DNA): TGTGCCAGCAGGAGTTTTTCAGATACGCAGTATTTT.

This clonotype was detected ten times or more. This rearrangement joins TRBV6-5 to TRBJ1-1; no reliable D call. CDR3 size: 16 residues. The germline V gene has CDR1 MNHEY and CDR2 SVGAGI. V gave up 2 bases and J gave up 1 base, with 14 bases separating them. CDR3 in DNA: TGTGCCAGCAGTTACCCCCGGGCCGGCGGGAACACTGAAGCTTTCTTT. It encodes CASSYPRAGGNTEAFF.

This chain uses TRBV11-2 with TRBJ2-2, with TRBD1 matching 11 bases. The germline CDR1 and CDR2 sequences are SGHAT and FQNNGV. The CDR3 runs 15 residues. V lost 5 bases to trimming and J lost 5 bases; unmatched junction nucleotides: 4. This CDR3 reads CASSPDRGLTGELFF. As DNA, the CDR3 is TGTGCCAGCAGCCCGGACAGGGGGCTAACCGGGGAGCTGTTTTTT.